The rows below give T cell receptor beta chains drawn from one sample of a study of preoperative IRX-2 immunotherapy in early breast cancer. The assay was immunoSEQ multiplex PCR, and TCRdb's table has in-frame clones only and misses some. Of roughly 520 clones in the sample, around 80% were seen once. Material: tumor tissue, obtained after IRX-2 immunotherapy. These receptors all stem from a human donor with breast cancer. The CDR3 runs from the conserved cysteine through the conserved F or W. The order of the fields is J gene, clone size, V gene, D gene, CDR3 length, CDR3 protein, CDR3 DNA. The D gene is left open where the match is weak. Rows may omit the clone size; those that give it use once, few, many or a size class.

>TRBJ1-5|.|TRBV6-8|.|14
CASRRGDGNQPQHF
TGTGCCAGCAGGCGAGGTGACGGGAATCAGCCCCAGCATTTT
>TRBJ1-4|.|TRBV5-1|TRBD1|14
CASSSQGAVEKLFF
TGCGCCAGCAGCTCGCAGGGGGCAGTTGAAAAACTGTTTTTT
>TRBJ1-4|few|TRBV29-1|.|17
CSVSGTTRGSTNEKLFF
TGCAGCGTTTCCGGGACAACAAGGGGTTCAACTAATGAAAAACTGTTTTTT
>TRBJ1-1|.|TRBV11-3|.|14
CASSLVPGKGEAFF
TGTGCCAGCAGCTTAGTCCCGGGGAAAGGTGAAGCTTTCTTT
>TRBJ2-1|.|TRBV7-4|.|20
CASSLVGSGLPGAFNNEQFF
TGTGCCAGCAGCTTAGTAGGTTCGGGACTACCGGGGGCTTTTAACAATGAGCAGTTCTTC
>TRBJ2-3|.|TRBV6-8|TRBD2|14
CATQGLAFSDTQYF
TGTGCCACCCAGGGACTAGCGTTCTCAGATACGCAGTATTTT
>TRBJ2-7|few|TRBV6-8|.|13
CASSDDLSYEQYF
TGTGCCAGCAGTGACGACCTCTCCTACGAGCAGTACTTC
>TRBJ1-6|.|TRBV28|TRBD1|15
CASSLPGRDSSPLHF
TGTGCCAGCAGTCTCCCGGGACGGGACAGTTCACCCCTCCACTTT
>TRBJ1-6|.|TRBV19|.|19
CASSRSRGGSSSYNSPLHF
TGTGCCAGTAGTAGGAGCCGCGGTGGATCCAGCTCCTATAATTCACCCCTCCACTTT
>TRBJ2-3|.|TRBV29-1|TRBD1|16
CSVVGWDRGSADTQYF
TGCAGCGTTGTTGGATGGGACAGGGGTAGCGCAGATACGCAGTATTTT
>TRBJ1-1|.|TRBV11-3|TRBD1|17
CASSLTTGGLLDTEAFF
TGTGCCAGCAGCTTGACTACAGGGGGCTTATTAGACACTGAAGCTTTCTTT
>TRBJ2-7|few|TRBV28|.|12
CASSLTGDEQYF
TGTGCCAGCAGTTTGACGGGAGACGAGCAGTACTTC
>TRBJ2-7|.|TRBV30|.|13
CACSRGGTYEQYF
TGTGCCTGCAGTCGAGGAGGAACCTACGAGCAGTACTTC
>TRBJ1-6|few|TRBV11-3|.|17
CASSLNGAARLIHPLHF
TGTGCCAGCAGCTTAAACGGGGCAGCAAGATTAATTCACCCCCTCCACTTT
>TRBJ1-3|once|TRBV7-7|TRBD1|18
CASSSRDRGPISGNTIYF
TGTGCCAGCAGCTCTAGGGACAGGGGGCCGATCTCTGGAAACACCATATATTTT
>TRBJ1-5|.|TRBV6-8|TRBD1|14
CASSQGQVNQPQHF
TGTGCCAGCAGCCAGGGACAGGTTAATCAGCCCCAGCATTTT
>TRBJ1-2|.|TRBV10-1|TRBD1|13
CASSGDRTYGYTF
TGCGCCAGCAGTGGGGACAGGACCTATGGCTACACCTTC
>TRBJ1-2|.|TRBV23-1|TRBD1|15
CASSLGPDRAGGYTF
TGCGCCAGCAGCTTAGGGCCGGACAGGGCCGGTGGCTACACCTTC
>TRBJ1-1|.|TRBV6-8|.|12
CAIMGGNTEAFF
TGTGCCATCATGGGTGGGAACACTGAAGCTTTCTTT
>TRBJ2-3|.|TRBV10-3|TRBD1|15
CAISEATGYTDTQYF
TGTGCCATCAGTGAGGCGACAGGGTACACAGATACGCAGTATTTT
>TRBJ1-2|.|TRBV28|.|15
CASSSLTGSNYGYTF
TGTGCCAGCAGTTCCCTGACAGGATCTAACTATGGCTACACCTTC
>TRBJ1-4|.|TRBV11-3|.|14
CASSLSLAGEKLFF
TGTGCCAGCAGCTTATCCCTCGCTGGCGAAAAACTGTTTTTT